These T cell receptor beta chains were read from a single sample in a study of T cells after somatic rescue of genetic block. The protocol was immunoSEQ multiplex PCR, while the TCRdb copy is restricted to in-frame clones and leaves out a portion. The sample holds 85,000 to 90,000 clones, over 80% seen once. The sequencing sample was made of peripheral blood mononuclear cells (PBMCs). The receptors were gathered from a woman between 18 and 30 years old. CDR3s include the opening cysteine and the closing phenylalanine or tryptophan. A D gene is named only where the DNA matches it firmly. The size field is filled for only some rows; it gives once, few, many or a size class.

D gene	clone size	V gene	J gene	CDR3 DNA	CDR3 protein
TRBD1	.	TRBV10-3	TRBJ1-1	TGTGCCATCAGTGAGCTTACTACAGGGGTGAGTGACACTGAAGCTTTCTTT	CAISELTTGVSDTEAFF
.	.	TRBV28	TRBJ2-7	TGTGCCAGCAGTTTACTACTAGAACGTGGGGAGCAGTACTTC	CASSLLLERGEQYF
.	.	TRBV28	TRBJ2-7	TGTGCCAGCAGTTTGGGCCTGCCCGAGCAGTACTTC	CASSLGLPEQYF
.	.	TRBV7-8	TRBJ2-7	TGTGCCAGCACCTCTAGTAGGGCGGGGATCTCCTACGAGCAGTACTTC	CASTSSRAGISYEQYF
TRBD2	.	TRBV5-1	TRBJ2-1	TGCGCCAGCGGACTAGCGGGCACCAGCTCCTACAATGAGCAGTTCTTC	CASGLAGTSSYNEQFF
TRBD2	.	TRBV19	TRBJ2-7	TGTGCCAGTAGTATAGACGCGGGAGGGCCGGGGGAGCAGTACTTC	CASSIDAGGPGEQYF
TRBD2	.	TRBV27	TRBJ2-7	TGTGCCAGCAGTTTATCGCGTAGCGGGGACGAGCAGTACTTC	CASSLSRSGDEQYF
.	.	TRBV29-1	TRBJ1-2	TGCAGCGTTGTAAAAGGCACCTATGGCTACACCTTC	CSVVKGTYGYTF
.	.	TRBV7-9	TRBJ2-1	TGTGCCAGCAGCTTCGGAGAGCAGTTCTTC	CASSFGEQFF
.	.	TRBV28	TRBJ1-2	TGTGCCAGCAGACTACAAGTCTCTGGCTACACCTTC	CASRLQVSGYTF
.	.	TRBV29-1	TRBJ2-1	TGCAGCGTGGGGCCCCGACAGTACTACAATGAGCAGTTCTTC	CSVGPRQYYNEQFF
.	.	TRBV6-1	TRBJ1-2	TGTGCCAGCAGTGAAGAGGATCACCCGGGCTATGGCTACACCTTC	CASSEEDHPGYGYTF
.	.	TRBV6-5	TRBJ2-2	TGTGCCAGCAGTTCTCCGGGGCTTACCACCGGGGAGCTGTTTTTT	CASSSPGLTTGELFF
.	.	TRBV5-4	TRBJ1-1	TGTGCCAGCAGCTGGCGGGGGAACACTGAAGCTTTCTTT	CASSWRGNTEAFF
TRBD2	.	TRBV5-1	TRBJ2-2	TGCGCCAGCAGCTTTAACCCCGGGACTAGCTGGGCCGGGGAGCTGTTTTTT	CASSFNPGTSWAGELFF
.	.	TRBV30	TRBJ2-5	TGTGCCTGGTCGACAGGGGAGGGGACCCAGTACTTC	CAWSTGEGTQYF
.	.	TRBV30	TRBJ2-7	TGTGCCTGGAGTTCCACGGTTTCCGAGCAGTACTTC	CAWSSTVSEQYF
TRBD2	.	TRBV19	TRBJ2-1	TGTGCCAGTAGTACTAGCGGACTTAACAATGAGCAGTTCTTC	CASSTSGLNNEQFF
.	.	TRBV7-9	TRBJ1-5	TGTGCCAGCAGTACGACAGATAGCAATCAGCCCCAGCATTTT	CASSTTDSNQPQHF
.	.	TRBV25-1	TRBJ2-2	TGTGCCAGCAGTGGGTGGGGGTCCGCTCCCGGGGAGCTGTTTTTT	CASSGWGSAPGELFF
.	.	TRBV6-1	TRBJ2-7	TGTGCCAGCAGTGAAGAAGATGCGAGCTCCTACGAGCAGTACTTC	CASSEEDASSYEQYF
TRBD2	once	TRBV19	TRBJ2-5	TGTGCCAGTGGCCTAGCGGGATTAGAGACCCAGTACTTC	CASGLAGLETQYF
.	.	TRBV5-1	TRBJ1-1	TGCGCCAGCAGCTTGGCACAGATAAACACTGAAGCTTTCTTT	CASSLAQINTEAFF
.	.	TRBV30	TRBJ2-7	TGTGCCTGGAGTGTAAGGGCCCCGGGTGAGCAGTACTTC	CAWSVRAPGEQYF
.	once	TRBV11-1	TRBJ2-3	TGTGCCAGCAGCCCCCGGGACGGGAGCACAGATACGCAGTATTTT	CASSPRDGSTDTQYF
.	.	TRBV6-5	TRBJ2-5	TGTGCCAGCAGTTACGTGGCAGGGGGGTGGGAGACCCAGTACTTC	CASSYVAGGWETQYF
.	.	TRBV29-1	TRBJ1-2	TGCAGCGTTGAAGGACAGTTCTATGGCTACACCTTC	CSVEGQFYGYTF
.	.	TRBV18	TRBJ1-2	TGTGCCAGCTCACCAAGAATAACCAACTATGGCTACACCTTC	CASSPRITNYGYTF